Shown below are 9 T cell receptor beta chains from a single sample sequenced in a study of lymphopenia after photon versus proton radiotherapy. The assay was immunoSEQ multiplex PCR, and TCRdb's table has in-frame clones only and misses some. The table includes approximately 91,000 clones, about 86% detected once. The sample here was peripheral blood, taken from a patient treated with proton-based radiotherapy. Receptors originate from a man between 60 and 75 years old with pancreatic cancer.

The V gene is TRBV18, the J gene TRBJ1-4, with D possibly being TRBD1 (6 bases). There are 15 residues in the CDR3. The germline gives CDR1 KGHSH, CDR2 LQKENI. The V gene lost 3 bases and the J gene lost 3 bases, with 11 bases spanning the gap. This chain's CDR3 is CASSPSPGANEKLFF. The CDR3 nucleotides are TGTGCCAGCTCACCCTCCCCAGGGGCTAATGAAAAACTGTTTTTT.

The V gene is TRBV28, the J gene TRBJ2-3; no clear D. Germline assignment: CDR1 MDHEN and CDR2 SYDVKM. V lost 4 bases to trimming and J lost 10 bases, with 12 bases between them. CDR3 size: 12 residues. The CDR3: CASSSLPPAQYF. CDR3 DNA sequence: TGTGCCAGCAGTTCCCTCCCTCCTGCGCAGTATTTT.

The gene calls are TRBV27 and TRBJ2-3; maybe TRBD1 (5 bases). Trimming removed 0 bases at V and 11 bases at J, with 15 bases between. Germline V gives CDR1 MNHEY, CDR2 SMNVEV (reference sequence). The CDR3 covers 14 residues. The CDR3 reads CASSLSSGLRMQYF. Here the CDR3 DNA reads TGTGCCAGCAGTTTATCATCAGGGTTGAGAATGCAGTATTTT.

CDR3 region: CASSFQAEAFF. CDR3 sequence (DNA): TGTGCCAGCAGCTTCCAGGCAGAAGCTTTCTTT. The V gene is TRBV7-9, the J gene TRBJ1-1; D gene uncertain. V was trimmed by 3 bases and J by 8 bases, leaving 7 bases between them. In germline, CDR1 is SEHNR, CDR2 FQNEAQ (reference sequence). This CDR3 has 11 residues.

The sample holds one count of this clone. This chain links TRBV27 with TRBJ2-5; D uncertain. Between the trimmed V and J ends, which lost 5 bases and 4 bases, there was a span of 17 bases. Germline lookup yields CDR1 MNHEY and CDR2 SMNVEV (reference sequence). This CDR3 comprises 15 residues. In DNA form, the CDR3 reads TGTGCCAGCAGTCGGACCTTTAGCAATAGAGAGACCCAGTACTTC. It yields the protein CASSRTFSNRETQYF.

Written as DNA, the CDR3 is TGTGCCAGCAGCTTCTCGGGACAGAAGAACACTGAAGCTTTCTTT. Translation: CASSFSGQKNTEAFF. J is TRBJ1-1 and V is TRBV5-6; TRBD1 agrees at 7 bases. J lost 1 base, V lost 2 bases, and 5 bases had no gene match. This CDR3 region has 15 residues. Germline CDR1 reads SGHDT; CDR2 reads YYEEEE. The full variable domain, with the rest looked up from reference TRBV5-6 and TRBJ1-1, is DAGVTQSPTHLIKTRGQQVTLRCSPKSGHDTVSWYQQALGQGPQFIFQYYEEEERQRGNFPDRFSGHQFPNYSSELNVNALLLGDSALYLCASSFSGQKNTEAFFGQGTRLTVV.

The gene calls are TRBV4-2 and TRBJ2-7; the match to TRBD2 covers 11 bases. Germline CDR1 and CDR2: LGHNA and YNFKEQ. The CDR3 covers 17 residues. J gave up 7 bases and V 3 bases, and 14 bases lay outside the gene matches. The CDR3 bases are TGTGCCAGCAGCCAGTCTACTAGCGGGAGTTACCTTGGGGAGCAGTACTTC. This sequence encodes CASSQSTSGSYLGEQYF.

The chain uses TRBV6-1 and TRBJ1-1; D is ambiguous. The CDR3 runs 13 residues. The V gene lost 8 bases and the J gene lost 0 bases, with 10 bases spanning the gap. Germline CDR1 is MNHNS and CDR2 is SASEGT. The CDR3 region is CASESRLNTEAFF. The CDR3 DNA reads as TGTGCCAGCGAGTCCAGGTTGAACACTGAAGCTTTCTTT.

This chain links TRBV10-3 with TRBJ2-7, with 11 bases lining up with TRBD1. The V segment lost 3 bases and the J segment 2 bases; nucleotides outside the gene matches: 3. CDR1 is ENHRY and CDR2 is SYGVKD in the germline V gene. This CDR3 contains 15 residues. As DNA, the CDR3 is TGTGCCATCAGTGATGGACAGGGGGCTACCTACGAGCAGTACTTC. Protein: CAISDGQGATYEQYF.